A selection of T cell receptor beta chains follows, all from one sample in a study of blood T cell repertoires in COVID-19. Here immunoSEQ multiplex PCR was the method, and the copy in TCRdb shows in-frame clones only, minus some. The sample records more than 300,000 clones, over 90% being singletons. What was sequenced was PBMCs or T cells enriched from blood (not recorded which). Source of these receptors: a woman aged 30 to 39 who had been exposed to COVID-19. CDR3s include the opening cysteine and the closing phenylalanine or tryptophan. Fields, in order: D gene, V gene, clone size, J gene, CDR3 protein, CDR3 DNA. D genes are given only for firm matches. Clone size is not always given. Where it is, it says once, few, many or a class for expanded clones.

D gene: TRBD1; V gene: TRBV7-2; clone size: -; J gene: TRBJ2-7; CDR3 protein: CASSLNRGLGYEQYF; CDR3 DNA: TGTGCCAGCAGCCTTAACAGGGGATTGGGATACGAGCAGTACTTC
D gene: TRBD1; V gene: TRBV6-5; clone size: -; J gene: TRBJ2-1; CDR3 protein: CASSWSRGRNEQFF; CDR3 DNA: TGTGCCAGCAGTTGGAGCAGGGGGCGCAATGAGCAGTTCTTC
D gene: -; V gene: TRBV2; clone size: -; J gene: TRBJ1-2; CDR3 protein: CASSPPTGILYGYTF; CDR3 DNA: TGTGCCAGCAGCCCTCCGACAGGCATTCTCTATGGCTACACCTTC
D gene: TRBD1; V gene: TRBV6-5; clone size: -; J gene: TRBJ1-5; CDR3 protein: CASSSRQGEQPQHF; CDR3 DNA: TGTGCCAGCAGTTCCAGACAGGGGGAACAGCCCCAGCATTTT
D gene: -; V gene: TRBV27; clone size: -; J gene: TRBJ1-6; CDR3 protein: CASSLLARGNSPLHF; CDR3 DNA: TGTGCCAGCAGTTTATTAGCGAGAGGGAATTCACCCCTCCACTTT
D gene: -; V gene: TRBV3-1/TRBV3-2; clone size: -; J gene: TRBJ2-2; CDR3 protein: CASSQLAANTGELFF; CDR3 DNA: TGTGCCAGCAGCCAATTAGCAGCTAACACCGGGGAGCTGTTTTTT
D gene: -; V gene: TRBV5-5; clone size: -; J gene: TRBJ1-2; CDR3 protein: CASSSGGSLNYGYTF; CDR3 DNA: TGTGCCAGCAGCTCCGGGGGAAGCCTAAACTATGGCTACACCTTC
D gene: -; V gene: TRBV7-8; clone size: -; J gene: TRBJ1-5; CDR3 protein: CASSVAGQPNQPQHF; CDR3 DNA: TGTGCCAGCAGCGTTGCCGGACAGCCAAATCAGCCCCAGCATTTT
D gene: -; V gene: TRBV11-1; clone size: -; J gene: TRBJ2-7; CDR3 protein: CASSYYYEQYF; CDR3 DNA: TGTGCCAGCAGCTATTACTACGAGCAGTACTTC
D gene: -; V gene: TRBV2; clone size: -; J gene: TRBJ2-7; CDR3 protein: CASSLRGPPYEQYF; CDR3 DNA: TGTGCCAGCAGCCTCAGGGGACCTCCCTACGAGCAGTACTTC
D gene: TRBD2; V gene: TRBV7-6; clone size: few; J gene: TRBJ2-7; CDR3 protein: CASSLASGGSYEQYF; CDR3 DNA: TGTGCCAGCAGCTTAGCTAGCGGGGGTTCCTACGAGCAGTACTTC
D gene: TRBD2; V gene: TRBV5-1; clone size: once; J gene: TRBJ2-7; CDR3 protein: CASSMRGTDEQYF; CDR3 DNA: TGCGCCAGCAGCATGCGGGGGACCGACGAGCAGTACTTC
D gene: -; V gene: TRBV7-9; clone size: -; J gene: TRBJ2-7; CDR3 protein: CASSSTGYEQYF; CDR3 DNA: TGTGCCAGCAGCTCGACTGGTTACGAGCAGTACTTC
D gene: -; V gene: TRBV15; clone size: -; J gene: TRBJ2-7; CDR3 protein: CATSRDVPYEQYF; CDR3 DNA: TGTGCCACCAGCAGAGATGTTCCGTACGAGCAGTACTTC
D gene: TRBD2; V gene: TRBV9; clone size: -; J gene: TRBJ2-2; CDR3 protein: CASSVERGSVRGTGELFF; CDR3 DNA: TGTGCCAGCAGCGTAGAGCGGGGGAGTGTTCGGGGCACCGGGGAGCTGTTTTTT
D gene: TRBD1; V gene: TRBV10-3; clone size: -; J gene: TRBJ2-7; CDR3 protein: CAISESTHGDDRVYEQYF; CDR3 DNA: TGTGCCATCAGTGAGTCGACTCATGGGGACGACAGGGTCTACGAGCAGTACTTC
D gene: -; V gene: TRBV19; clone size: -; J gene: TRBJ2-1; CDR3 protein: CASSILPSSSYNEQFF; CDR3 DNA: TGTGCCAGTAGTATTCTCCCATCCAGCTCCTACAATGAGCAGTTCTTC
D gene: -; V gene: TRBV6-5; clone size: -; J gene: TRBJ2-7; CDR3 protein: CASRGRGQSSYEQYF; CDR3 DNA: TGTGCCAGCAGAGGCAGGGGCCAGAGCTCCTACGAGCAGTACTTC
D gene: -; V gene: TRBV5-1; clone size: once; J gene: TRBJ1-3; CDR3 protein: CASSLLPQGESGNTIYF; CDR3 DNA: TGCGCCAGCAGCTTGTTGCCCCAGGGCGAATCTGGAAACACCATATATTTT
D gene: TRBD2; V gene: TRBV7-2; clone size: -; J gene: TRBJ2-1; CDR3 protein: CASSLIRLAGASYNEQFF; CDR3 DNA: TGTGCCAGCAGCCTAATTCGACTAGCGGGGGCCTCCTACAATGAGCAGTTCTTC
D gene: -; V gene: TRBV5-6; clone size: -; J gene: TRBJ2-7; CDR3 protein: CASSLGGTGQQYF; CDR3 DNA: TGTGCCAGCAGCTTGGGCGGAACAGGACAGCAGTACTTC
D gene: TRBD1; V gene: TRBV19; clone size: -; J gene: TRBJ1-4; CDR3 protein: CASTLNRGSPTNEKLFF; CDR3 DNA: TGTGCCTCGACTCTAAACAGGGGCAGCCCAACTAATGAAAAACTGTTTTTT
D gene: -; V gene: TRBV29-1; clone size: -; J gene: TRBJ1-1; CDR3 protein: CSGSRGTEAFF; CDR3 DNA: TGCAGCGGTTCCAGGGGAACTGAAGCTTTCTTT
D gene: TRBD1; V gene: TRBV19; clone size: -; J gene: TRBJ1-1; CDR3 protein: CASSMTGMNTEAFF; CDR3 DNA: TGTGCCAGTAGCATGACAGGGATGAACACTGAAGCTTTCTTT
D gene: TRBD1; V gene: TRBV3-1/TRBV3-2; clone size: once; J gene: TRBJ1-2; CDR3 protein: CASSQGTGNGYTF; CDR3 DNA: TGTGCCAGCAGCCAAGGGACAGGGAATGGCTACACCTTC
D gene: -; V gene: TRBV14; clone size: -; J gene: TRBJ1-2; CDR3 protein: CASSQGAFYGYTF; CDR3 DNA: TGTGCCAGCAGCCAAGGGGCATTCTATGGCTACACCTTC
D gene: TRBD1; V gene: TRBV5-4; clone size: -; J gene: TRBJ2-2; CDR3 protein: CASSARDRMGELFF; CDR3 DNA: TGTGCCAGCAGCGCCCGGGACAGGATGGGGGAGCTGTTTTTT
D gene: TRBD1; V gene: TRBV6-2/TRBV6-3; clone size: few; J gene: TRBJ1-6; CDR3 protein: CASSFTGANSPLHF; CDR3 DNA: TGTGCCAGCAGTTTCACAGGGGCTAATTCACCCCTCCACTTT
D gene: -; V gene: TRBV6-6; clone size: -; J gene: TRBJ2-3; CDR3 protein: CASTIGQGGKDTQYF; CDR3 DNA: TGTGCCAGCACGATAGGGCAGGGAGGAAAAGATACGCAGTATTTT
D gene: -; V gene: TRBV12-3/TRBV12-4; clone size: few; J gene: TRBJ1-2; CDR3 protein: CASSFARRREF; CDR3 DNA: TGTGCCAGCAGTTTCGCAAGGAGGCGAGAGTTC
D gene: -; V gene: TRBV29-1; clone size: few; J gene: TRBJ1-2; CDR3 protein: CSVEDRRIGLSNGYTF; CDR3 DNA: TGCAGCGTTGAAGACAGGAGGATCGGTCTCAGTAATGGCTACACCTTC
D gene: -; V gene: TRBV27; clone size: -; J gene: TRBJ2-7; CDR3 protein: CASSLGGSYEQYF; CDR3 DNA: TGTGCCAGCAGTTTGGGAGGTTCCTACGAGCAGTACTTC
D gene: TRBD1; V gene: TRBV4-1; clone size: -; J gene: TRBJ2-3; CDR3 protein: CASSQMDRGGDTQYF; CDR3 DNA: TGCGCCAGCAGCCAGATGGACAGGGGTGGGGATACGCAGTATTTT
D gene: TRBD1; V gene: TRBV7-9; clone size: -; J gene: TRBJ1-3; CDR3 protein: CASSLRGTAGNTIYF; CDR3 DNA: TGTGCCAGCAGCTTAAGGGGGACAGCTGGAAACACCATATATTTT
D gene: -; V gene: TRBV19; clone size: -; J gene: TRBJ1-5; CDR3 protein: CASSATTIPGYQPQHF; CDR3 DNA: TGTGCCAGTAGTGCCACCACAATTCCAGGGTACCAGCCCCAGCATTTT
D gene: -; V gene: TRBV6-4; clone size: -; J gene: TRBJ2-3; CDR3 protein: CASSEAGDGTDTQYF; CDR3 DNA: TGTGCCAGCAGTGAGGCAGGGGATGGCACAGATACGCAGTATTTT
D gene: TRBD1; V gene: TRBV19; clone size: -; J gene: TRBJ1-2; CDR3 protein: CASSSRQGLSNYGYTF; CDR3 DNA: TGTGCCAGTAGTTCCCGACAGGGCCTCTCTAACTATGGCTACACCTTC
D gene: -; V gene: TRBV3-1/TRBV3-2; clone size: -; J gene: TRBJ2-3; CDR3 protein: CASSQDWRQGFSTDTQYF; CDR3 DNA: TGTGCCAGCAGCCAAGATTGGCGGCAGGGGTTTAGCACAGATACGCAGTATTTT
D gene: -; V gene: TRBV7-2; clone size: -; J gene: TRBJ1-2; CDR3 protein: CASSLEQGNGYTF; CDR3 DNA: TGTGCCAGCAGCTTAGAGCAGGGGAATGGCTACACCTTC
D gene: -; V gene: TRBV7-2; clone size: once; J gene: TRBJ2-7; CDR3 protein: CASSLAASEGYEQYF; CDR3 DNA: TGTGCCAGCAGCTTAGCGGCTAGCGAGGGGTACGAGCAGTACTTC
D gene: -; V gene: TRBV10-3; clone size: -; J gene: TRBJ1-2; CDR3 protein: CAISNKGDGYTF; CDR3 DNA: TGTGCCATCAGTAACAAAGGGGATGGCTACACCTTC
D gene: -; V gene: TRBV5-4; clone size: -; J gene: TRBJ2-2; CDR3 protein: CASSWVADTGELFF; CDR3 DNA: TGTGCCAGCAGCTGGGTAGCCGACACCGGGGAGCTGTTTTTT
D gene: TRBD1; V gene: TRBV7-6; clone size: once; J gene: TRBJ1-1; CDR3 protein: CASSLRGLDTEAFF; CDR3 DNA: TGTGCCAGCAGCTTAAGGGGGCTAGACACTGAAGCTTTCTTT
D gene: TRBD2; V gene: TRBV10-3; clone size: -; J gene: TRBJ2-5; CDR3 protein: CAISESFVSGGRTQYF; CDR3 DNA: TGTGCCATCAGTGAGTCGTTTGTTAGCGGGGGAAGGACCCAGTACTTC
D gene: TRBD1; V gene: TRBV19; clone size: -; J gene: TRBJ2-1; CDR3 protein: CASSIGQGSGNEQFF; CDR3 DNA: TGTGCCAGTAGTATCGGACAGGGCTCGGGGAATGAGCAGTTCTTC
D gene: -; V gene: TRBV5-1; clone size: -; J gene: TRBJ1-4; CDR3 protein: CASSRGSPNEKLFF; CDR3 DNA: TGCGCCAGCAGTAGGGGGAGCCCTAATGAAAAACTGTTTTTT
D gene: TRBD1; V gene: TRBV11-1; clone size: -; J gene: TRBJ2-7; CDR3 protein: CASSFGDRVVPEQYF; CDR3 DNA: TGTGCCAGCAGCTTTGGTGACAGGGTGGTTCCCGAGCAGTACTTC
D gene: -; V gene: TRBV5-5; clone size: few; J gene: TRBJ1-6; CDR3 protein: CASNRADSPLHF; CDR3 DNA: TGTGCCAGCAACAGAGCGGATTCACCCCTCCACTTT
D gene: -; V gene: TRBV24-1; clone size: -; J gene: TRBJ1-2; CDR3 protein: CATSDPDNNYGYTF; CDR3 DNA: TGTGCCACCAGTGATCCGGACAATAACTATGGCTACACCTTC
D gene: TRBD2; V gene: TRBV5-1; clone size: -; J gene: TRBJ2-3; CDR3 protein: CASSPGLALPDTQYF; CDR3 DNA: TGCGCCAGCAGTCCGGGACTAGCGCTACCAGATACGCAGTATTTT
D gene: -; V gene: TRBV7-6; clone size: -; J gene: TRBJ2-3; CDR3 protein: CASSTRPGLPPDTQYF; CDR3 DNA: TGTGCCAGCAGCACCCGACCGGGACTCCCTCCGGATACGCAGTATTTT
D gene: TRBD1; V gene: TRBV7-2; clone size: -; J gene: TRBJ1-2; CDR3 protein: CASSSRQGADYGYTF; CDR3 DNA: TGTGCCAGCAGCTCCCGGCAGGGGGCGGACTATGGCTACACCTTC
D gene: -; V gene: TRBV7-3; clone size: few; J gene: TRBJ2-5; CDR3 protein: CASSLTGGPAETQYF; CDR3 DNA: TGTGCCAGCAGCTTAACGGGGGGGCCCGCGGAGACCCAGTACTTC
D gene: TRBD1; V gene: TRBV10-1; clone size: -; J gene: TRBJ1-5; CDR3 protein: CASRGGQGEDQPQHF; CDR3 DNA: TGCGCCAGCAGAGGCGGACAGGGGGAAGATCAGCCCCAGCATTTT
D gene: -; V gene: TRBV28; clone size: once; J gene: TRBJ1-2; CDR3 protein: CASSLVEIYGYTF; CDR3 DNA: TGTGCCAGCAGTTTAGTAGAGATCTATGGCTACACCTTC
D gene: TRBD2; V gene: TRBV2; clone size: -; J gene: TRBJ2-1; CDR3 protein: CASTTSGGANWRFNEQFF; CDR3 DNA: TGTGCCAGCACCACTAGCGGGGGGGCCAATTGGAGGTTCAATGAGCAGTTCTTC
D gene: TRBD2; V gene: TRBV7-6; clone size: -; J gene: TRBJ2-5; CDR3 protein: CASSLPSGGAQETQYF; CDR3 DNA: TGTGCCAGCAGCCTCCCCTCGGGGGGGGCCCAAGAGACCCAGTACTTC
D gene: TRBD1; V gene: TRBV9; clone size: -; J gene: TRBJ1-2; CDR3 protein: CASSPWTGGYGYTF; CDR3 DNA: TGTGCCAGCAGCCCCTGGACAGGGGGCTATGGCTACACCTTC
D gene: -; V gene: TRBV5-1; clone size: -; J gene: TRBJ2-2; CDR3 protein: CASSLVWSGGVGGELFF; CDR3 DNA: TGCGCCAGCAGCTTGGTTTGGTCCGGCGGTGTAGGCGGGGAGCTGTTTTTT
D gene: TRBD1; V gene: TRBV5-6; clone size: -; J gene: TRBJ2-1; CDR3 protein: CASSLYRDRSYNEQFF; CDR3 DNA: TGTGCCAGCAGCTTATACCGGGACAGAAGCTACAATGAGCAGTTCTTC